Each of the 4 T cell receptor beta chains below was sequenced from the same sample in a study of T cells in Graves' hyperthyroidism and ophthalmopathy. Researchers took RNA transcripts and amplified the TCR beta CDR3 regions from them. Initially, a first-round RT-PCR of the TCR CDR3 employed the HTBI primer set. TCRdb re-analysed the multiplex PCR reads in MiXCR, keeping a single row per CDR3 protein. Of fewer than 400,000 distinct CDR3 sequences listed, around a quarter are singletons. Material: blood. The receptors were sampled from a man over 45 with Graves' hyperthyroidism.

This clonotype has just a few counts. As DNA, the CDR3 is TGTGCCAGCGACAGGGGACCGGGGGCCAACGTCCTGACTTTC. As protein: CASDRGPGANVLTF. The rearrangement joins TRBV6-2 or TRBV6-3 to TRBJ2-6, with 8 bases lining up with TRBD1. CDR1 is MNHEY, CDR2 SVGEGT, per germline. This CDR3 spans 14 amino acids. Germline trimming cut 8 bases from V and 4 bases from J; bases unmatched to any gene: 4.

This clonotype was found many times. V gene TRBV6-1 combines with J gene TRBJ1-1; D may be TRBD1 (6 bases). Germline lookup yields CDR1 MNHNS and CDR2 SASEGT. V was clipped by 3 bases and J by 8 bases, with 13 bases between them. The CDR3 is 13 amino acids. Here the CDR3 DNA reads TGTGCCAGCAGTGACCCTCCGGGACAAGAAGCTTTCTTT. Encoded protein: CASSDPPGQEAFF.

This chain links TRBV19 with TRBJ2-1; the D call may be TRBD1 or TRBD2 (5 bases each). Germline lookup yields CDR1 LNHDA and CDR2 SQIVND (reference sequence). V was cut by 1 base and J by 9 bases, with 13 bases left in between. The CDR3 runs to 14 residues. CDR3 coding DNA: TGTGCCAGTAGTATAGGGGGCCTTCGGGGTGAGCAGTTCTTC. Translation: CASSIGGLRGEQFF.

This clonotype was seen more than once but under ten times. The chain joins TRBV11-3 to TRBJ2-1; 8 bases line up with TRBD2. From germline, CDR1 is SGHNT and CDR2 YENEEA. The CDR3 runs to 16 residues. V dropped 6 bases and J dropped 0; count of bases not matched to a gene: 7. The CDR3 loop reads CASRPLAASSYNEQFF. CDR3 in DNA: TGTGCCAGCAGACCACTAGCGGCAAGCTCCTACAATGAGCAGTTCTTC.